These T cell receptor beta chains were read from a single sample in a study of patients and donors after allogeneic stem cell transplantation. TCRdb fed the RT-PCR reads into MiXCR, producing one record per CDR3 protein. The sample includes hundreds of thousands of distinct CDR3 sequences, roughly 17% of them seen just once. Input material: blood, either unsorted or a sorted T cell fraction (not recorded which). Every receptor here comes from a human donor who was either an allogeneic HSCT recipient or a stem cell or donor lymphocyte infusion donor (not recorded which). It is not recorded whose cells these are; they may come from a transplant donor. Both conserved end residues are part of each CDR3. A D gene is named only where the DNA matches it firmly. Rows give clone size only sometimes, using once, few, many, or a class for an expanded clone.

v_gene,abundance,len,d_gene,j_gene,CDR3nt,CDR3aa
TRBV12-3/TRBV12-4,NA,14,NA,TRBJ2-1,TGTGCCAGCAGCTCCATGGACGGCTACAATGAGCAGTTCTTC,CASSSMDGYNEQFF
TRBV6-2/TRBV6-3,NA,17,NA,TRBJ1-1,TGTGCCAGCAGTTACAACATGATTACAGGGATAGGTACTGAAGCTTTCTTT,CASSYNMITGIGTEAFF
TRBV30,NA,16,TRBD1,TRBJ2-6,TGTGCCTGGAGTGTACGACAGGGCTTTAGGGCCAACGTCCTGACTTTC,CAWSVRQGFRANVLTF
TRBV6-5,NA,16,TRBD2,TRBJ2-5,TGTGCCAGCAGTTACTCGGGTGGGAGGGCCCAAGAGACCCAGTACTTC,CASSYSGGRAQETQYF
TRBV9,many,15,NA,TRBJ2-4,TGTGCCAGCAGCGTAGAGACAGGACGAAGAAACATTCAGTACTTC,CASSVETGRRNIQYF
TRBV5-1,once,16,NA,TRBJ2-7,TGCGCCAGCAGCTTGGCCGGCTTTTCTAGGAGCTACGAGCAGTACTTC,CASSLAGFSRSYEQYF
TRBV3-1,NA,13,NA,TRBJ2-1,TGTGCCAGCAGCCAAGAGGAGGGCCATGAGCAGTTCTTC,CASSQEEGHEQFF
TRBV7-8,few,16,TRBD1,TRBJ1-5,TGTGCCAGCAGCCAAACGACAGGGTTTAGCAATCAGCCCCAGCATTTT,CASSQTTGFSNQPQHF
TRBV2,NA,14,NA,TRBJ2-5,TGTGCCAGCAGTGTTGGTGGCCTACAAGAGACCCAGTACTTC,CASSVGGLQETQYF
TRBV12-3/TRBV12-4,many,17,TRBD2,TRBJ2-1,TGTGCCAGCAGTCTAAGCCTCGGACTAGCGGGAGAGAGTGAGCAGTTCTTC,CASSLSLGLAGESEQFF